This T cell receptor beta chain is drawn from a study of cytomegalovirus exposure and HLA in healthy donors. The donors, nominally healthy at sampling, likely had unrecorded immune exposures. Study results and limitations: According to an earlier analysis, most TCR beta V segments yielded productive rearrangements about 90% or about 30% of the time. Later examination showed HLA-associated TCR beta chains had greater clonal expansion than equally common others. A link between a missense DCLRE1C variant and TCR beta V- and J-gene trimming emerged from a later analysis.

For this clone: The antigen is undetermined.

The PCR employed 60 Vbeta primers together with 13 Jbeta primers. Sequencing used immunoSEQ multiplex PCR; TCRdb keeps in-frame clones, though not all of them. The data contain around 140,000 clones, 75% to 85% of them seen just once; the ten biggest clones take up 1.1%. The germline CDR1 and CDR2 sequences are MNHEY and SVGAGI. The CDR3 consists of 16 residues. The V gene end was trimmed by 2 bases and the J gene end by 0 bases; junction bases not matched to a gene: 4. This chain links TRBV6-5 with TRBJ2-1; 7 bases are shared with TRBD2. This sequence was found in a male donor in good health and CMV-seronegative. Sequences were obtained from PBMCs. CDR3 bases: TGTGCCAGCAGTTACCTGGGGGGGAGCTCCTACAATGAGCAGTTCTTC. Translated, it gives CASSYLGGSSYNEQFF.